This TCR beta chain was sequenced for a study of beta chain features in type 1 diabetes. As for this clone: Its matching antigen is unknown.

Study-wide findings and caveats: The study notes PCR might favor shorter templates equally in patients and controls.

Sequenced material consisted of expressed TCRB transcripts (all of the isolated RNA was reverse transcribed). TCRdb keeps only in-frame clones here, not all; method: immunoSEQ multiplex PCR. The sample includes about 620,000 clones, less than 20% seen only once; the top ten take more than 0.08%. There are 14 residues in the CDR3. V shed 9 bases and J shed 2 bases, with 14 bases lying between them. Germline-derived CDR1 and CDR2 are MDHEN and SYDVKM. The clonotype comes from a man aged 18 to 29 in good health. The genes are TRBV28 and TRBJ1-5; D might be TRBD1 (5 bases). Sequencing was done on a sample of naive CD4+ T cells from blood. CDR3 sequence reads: CASKGRGGNQPQHF. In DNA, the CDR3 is TGTGCCAGTAAAGGACGGGGCGGCAATCAGCCCCAGCATTTT.